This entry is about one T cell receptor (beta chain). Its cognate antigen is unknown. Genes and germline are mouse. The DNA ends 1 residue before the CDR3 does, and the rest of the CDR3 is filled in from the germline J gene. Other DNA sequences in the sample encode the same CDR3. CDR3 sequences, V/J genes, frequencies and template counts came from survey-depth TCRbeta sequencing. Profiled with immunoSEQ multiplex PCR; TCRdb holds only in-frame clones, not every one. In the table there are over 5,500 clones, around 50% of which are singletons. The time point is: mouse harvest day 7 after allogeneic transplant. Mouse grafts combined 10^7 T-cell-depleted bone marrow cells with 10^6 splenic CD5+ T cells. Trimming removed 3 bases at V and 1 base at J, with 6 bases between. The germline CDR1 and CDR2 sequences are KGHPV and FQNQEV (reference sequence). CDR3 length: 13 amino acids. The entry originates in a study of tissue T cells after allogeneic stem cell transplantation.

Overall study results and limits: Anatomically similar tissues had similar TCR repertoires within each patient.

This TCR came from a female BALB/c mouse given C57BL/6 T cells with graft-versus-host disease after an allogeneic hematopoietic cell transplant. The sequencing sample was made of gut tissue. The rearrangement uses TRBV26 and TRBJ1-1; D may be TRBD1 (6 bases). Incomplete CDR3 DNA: TGTGCCAGCAGTCTACAGGGAAACACAGAAGTCTTC. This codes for CASSLQGNTEVF. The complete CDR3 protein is CASSLQGNTEVFF.